The 11 T cell receptor beta chains given below trace back to one sample, sequenced in a study of T cell repertoires in cytomegalovirus infection. No cognate antigen is known for these TCRs. TCRdb fed the reads into MiXCR, producing one record per CDR3 protein. Of around 900,000 distinct CDR3 sequences in the sample, around 30% were seen once. The sample consisted of cultured CD8+ T cells from PBMCs, taken from culture after CMV antigen stimulation. The receptors shown here come from a human donor in good health (CMV status not recorded). Some clones in this sample may be carry-over from other donors' samples.

The rearrangement uses TRBV7-9 and TRBJ2-7; D might be TRBD1 (5 bases). V gave up 2 bases and J gave up 6 bases, with 11 bases separating them. CDR3 length equals 13 residues. CDR1 is SEHNR, CDR2 FQNEAQ, per germline (reference sequence). The DNA for the CDR3 is TGTGCCAGCAGCTTAATGCAGGGCCGCGAGCAGTACTTC. Its translation: CASSLMQGREQYF.

There are a few counts of this clonotype. The V and J genes are TRBV7-9 and TRBJ1-5; D may be TRBD1 (5 bases). Germline loops: CDR1 SEHNR, CDR2 FQNEAQ (reference sequence). V was shortened by 5 bases and J by 0 bases, with 11 bases between the two germline ends. CDR3 length equals 15 residues. CDR3 residues: CASSPTEYSNQPQHF. In DNA form, the CDR3 reads TGTGCCAGCAGCCCGACAGAATATAGCAATCAGCCCCAGCATTTT.

The chain recombines TRBV11-2 with TRBJ1-4; D gene unclear. Germline CDR1 is SGHAT and CDR2 is FQNNGV. The V end lost 10 bases, the J end lost 4 bases, and 19 bases lay between the germline ends. The CDR3 is 15 amino acids. This chain's CDR3 is CANILSAASNEKLFF. In DNA form, the CDR3 reads TGTGCCAACATCCTGTCCGCGGCAAGTAATGAAAAACTGTTTTTT.

Ten or more counts support this clonotype. The chain couples TRBV7-2 to TRBJ2-3; 8 nucleotides line up with TRBD2. The germline V gene has CDR1 SGHTA and CDR2 FQGNSA. Trimming at V came to 1 base and at J to 2 bases, leaving 8 bases not matched to a gene. The CDR3 contains 17 residues. Here the CDR3 DNA reads TGTGCCAGCAGCTTAGGTGCCGGGACTAGATTCACAGATACGCAGTATTTT. It specifies CASSLGAGTRFTDTQYF.

The sample holds a few counts of this clonotype. This chain joins TRBV10-3 and TRBJ2-5; 7 bases map to TRBD1. Germline CDR1 ENHRY, CDR2 SYGVKD. The CDR3 covers 15 residues. J gave up 2 bases and V 2 bases, and 5 bases lay outside the gene matches. The CDR3 loop is CAISEGQVTQETQYF. Here the CDR3 DNA reads TGTGCCATCAGTGAGGGACAGGTTACTCAAGAGACCCAGTACTTC.

The V gene is TRBV11-3, the J gene TRBJ2-1, with D possibly being TRBD1 (5 bases). In germline, CDR1 is SGHNT, CDR2 YENEEA. The CDR3 spans 14 residues. V lost 5 bases and J lost 6, with 14 bases in between. Here the CDR3 reads CASSTRNRPNEQFF. The CDR3 DNA is TGTGCCAGCAGCACCCGGAACAGGCCCAATGAGCAGTTCTTC.

The chain links TRBV10-3 to TRBJ1-5; weak D call: TRBD1 (5 bases). Germline V gene sequence: CDR1 ENHRY, CDR2 SYGVKD. V lost 3 bases and J lost 9, with 9 bases in between. CDR3 length: 12 amino acids. CDR3 nucleotides: TGTGCCATCAGTGACGGGGGATGGCCCCAGCATTTT. This gives the protein CAISDGGWPQHF.

This sequence joins TRBV6-2 or TRBV6-3 and TRBJ2-7; the D gene is possibly TRBD1 (6 bases). Germline-derived CDR1 and CDR2 are MNHEY and SVGEGT. V lost 0 bases to trimming and J lost 2 bases, with 11 bases between them. The length of the CDR3 is 15 residues. CDR3 bases: TGTGCCAGCAGTTACTCAGATGGACAGCCCTACGAGCAGTACGTC. It translates to CASSYSDGQPYEQYV.

V usage is TRBV6-2 or TRBV6-3 and J usage is TRBJ2-1, with TRBD1 matching over 7 bases. J was trimmed by 8 bases and V by 7 bases; bases with no gene match: 8. Germline V lookup: CDR1 MNHEY, CDR2 SVGEGT. The CDR3 sequence is 13 residues long. DNA for the CDR3: TGTGCCAGCACCGCTGGCCAGGGGGATGAGCAGTTCTTC. Translating it yields CASTAGQGDEQFF.

In regard to this clonotype: An end of the junction does not agree with germline; a read error may underlie this. The chain has TRBV19 and TRBJ1-5, with TRBD1 matching over 9 bases. The CDR3 runs 20 residues. Germline lookup yields CDR1 LNHDA and CDR2 SQIVND (reference sequence). CDR3 region: CAGSTQPGQGSIDGNQPQHF. The DNA for the CDR3 is TGTGCCGGTAGTACCCAACCGGGACAGGGCTCCATTGATGGCAATCAGCCCCAGCATTTT.

A remark on this clonotype: Sequence at one end of the junction differs from germline and may be a read error. The chain has TRBV7-2 and TRBJ1-2; D call uncertain. The CDR3 covers 12 residues. CDR1 is SGHTA, CDR2 FQGNSA, per germline. The CDR3 loop is CVSSYREDGYTF. The CDR3 nucleotides are TGTGTCAGCAGCTATAGAGAAGATGGCTACACCTTC.